What follows describes a single T cell receptor beta chain. Antigen specificity is unknown. Trimming shortened V by 1 base and J by 1 base, and 5 bases separated the two germline ends. Germline assignment: CDR1 LGHDT and CDR2 YNNKEL (reference sequence). The CDR3 is 14 residues long. Clones were read by immunoSEQ multiplex PCR, and TCRdb kept only the in-frame ones, dropping some. The sample lists about 100,000 clones, roughly 91% occurring once. This specimen belongs to a study of T cell responses to AZD1222 COVID-19 vaccine. The study's findings and limits: Spike-specific TCR depth and breadth grew after two AZD1222 doses. The sample set comprised mostly white British donors with more females, and clonal diversity was possibly underestimated.

The source was peripheral blood, collected on day 0 of AZD1222 vaccination. This sequence joins TRBV3-1 (or the pseudogene TRBV3-2) and TRBJ2-1; D is uncertain. This TCR came from an adult in good health. This chain's CDR3 is CASSQVGSYNEQFF. DNA of the CDR3: TGTGCCAGCAGCCAAGTAGGGTCCTACAATGAGCAGTTCTTC.